These T cell receptor beta chains were read from a single sample in a study of identifying expanded T cells in peripheral blood. TCRdb's table, derived via immunoSEQ multiplex PCR, lists solely in-frame clones and lacks some. The data contain 50,000 to 75,000 clones, over 75% of them singletons. Source material: blood. These receptors were collected from a person between 18 and 75 years old in good health. Both conserved end residues are part of each CDR3. Each record gives: V gene, clone size, J gene, D gene, CDR3 protein, CDR3 DNA. D genes are given only for firm matches. The listing skips clone size in some rows; elsewhere it reads once, few, many or a size class.

>TRBV18|NA|TRBJ2-3|TRBD2
CASSPQGAGAYTDTQYF
TGTGCCAGCTCACCACAGGGAGCGGGGGCCTACACAGATACGCAGTATTTT
>TRBV5-4|NA|TRBJ1-1|NA
CASSLLGGTEAFF
TGTGCCAGCAGCTTGCTGGGGGGCACTGAAGCTTTCTTT
>TRBV2|NA|TRBJ2-2|NA
CASRDSLVEPGGGELFF
TGTGCCAGCCGCGATTCGCTTGTAGAGCCCGGGGGCGGGGAGCTGTTTTTT
>TRBV5-4|NA|TRBJ1-4|NA
CASSSRSGGVTNEKLFF
TGTGCCAGCAGCTCGCGCAGTGGGGGAGTAACTAATGAAAAACTGTTTTTT
>TRBV7-2|NA|TRBJ2-6|NA
CASSVSGTNLGGANVLTF
TGTGCCAGCAGCGTTTCAGGGACGAATCTGGGCGGGGCCAACGTCCTGACTTTC
>TRBV11-3|NA|TRBJ2-3|TRBD1
CASSPRDRGPTDTQYF
TGTGCCAGCAGCCCGCGGGACAGGGGGCCCACAGATACGCAGTATTTT
>TRBV9|NA|TRBJ1-4|NA
CASSVDGGGEKLFF
TGTGCCAGCAGCGTAGACGGGGGTGGCGAAAAACTGTTTTTT
>TRBV5-4|many|TRBJ2-3|NA
CASRKKGGTDTQYF
TGTGCCAGCAGGAAGAAAGGGGGAACAGATACGCAGTATTTT
>TRBV5-1|NA|TRBJ1-2|NA
CASSLIRGGYTF
TGCGCCAGCAGCTTGATCAGGGGTGGCTACACCTTC
>TRBV27|NA|TRBJ1-1|TRBD1
CASSLDRGNTEAFF
TGTGCCAGCAGCCTAGACAGGGGGAACACTGAAGCTTTCTTT
>TRBV15|NA|TRBJ1-6|NA
CATSRGTGSSYNSPLHF
TGTGCCACCAGCAGAGGAACAGGGAGCTCCTATAATTCACCCCTCCACTTT
>TRBV29-1|NA|TRBJ2-3|NA
CSAAQGTSTDTQYF
TGCAGCGCTGCCCAGGGGACTAGCACAGATACGCAGTATTTT
>TRBV7-2|NA|TRBJ2-1|TRBD2
CASSLAGGYNEQFF
TGTGCCAGCAGCCTAGCGGGGGGATACAATGAGCAGTTCTTC
>TRBV9|NA|TRBJ2-1|NA
CASSVRGRGHNEQFF
TGTGCCAGCAGCGTGAGGGGGAGAGGTCACAATGAGCAGTTCTTC
>TRBV29-1|NA|TRBJ2-3|TRBD2
CSVDLGGGTDTQYF
TGCAGCGTTGATCTGGGAGGGGGCACAGATACGCAGTATTTT
>TRBV15|NA|TRBJ2-3|NA
CATSRDIVHRGNTQYF
TGTGCCACCAGCAGAGATATAGTACATCGGGGGAATACGCAGTATTTT
>TRBV4-3|NA|TRBJ2-1|TRBD2
CASSLWTSIGEQFF
TGCGCCAGCAGCCTTTGGACTAGCATAGGTGAGCAGTTCTTC
>TRBV7-6|NA|TRBJ2-5|NA
CASSLAQHPKETQYF
TGTGCCAGCAGCTTAGCGCAGCATCCTAAAGAGACCCAGTACTTC
>TRBV12-5|NA|TRBJ2-5|NA
CASGLVHRETQYF
TGTGCTAGTGGTTTGGTACATCGAGAGACCCAGTACTTC
>TRBV14|few|TRBJ1-1|NA
CASSPTGLGEAFF
TGTGCCAGCAGTCCAACTGGGTTGGGTGAAGCTTTCTTT
>TRBV29-1|NA|TRBJ2-2|NA
CSVERGYTGELFF
TGCAGCGTTGAGCGCGGTTACACCGGGGAGCTGTTTTTT
>TRBV6-5|NA|TRBJ2-2|NA
CASSLTATGELFF
TGTGCCAGCAGTTTAACAGCCACCGGGGAGCTGTTTTTT
>TRBV7-8|NA|TRBJ2-3|TRBD2
CASSAGDGLARGTQYF
TGTGCCAGCAGCGCGGGGGACGGTCTAGCACGGGGTACGCAGTATTTT
>TRBV20-1|NA|TRBJ2-3|NA
CSALVADTQYF
TGCAGTGCTCTAGTTGCAGATACGCAGTATTTT
>TRBV30|NA|TRBJ1-5|NA
CAWSAPGPGNQPQHF
TGTGCCTGGAGTGCTCCGGGACCGGGGAATCAGCCCCAGCATTTT
>TRBV9|NA|TRBJ2-3|NA
CASSVGEVLDTQYF
TGTGCCAGCAGCGTAGGGGAAGTCCTGGATACGCAGTATTTT
>TRBV6-5|NA|TRBJ1-2|TRBD1
CASSYGTGPGYTF
TGTGCCAGCAGTTACGGGACAGGTCCTGGCTACACCTTC
>TRBV11-2|few|TRBJ2-1|TRBD2
CASSPKLAGRGDEQFF
TGTGCCAGCAGCCCCAAACTAGCGGGAAGGGGCGATGAGCAGTTCTTC
>TRBV7-2|NA|TRBJ1-2|TRBD1
CASSEQGHYGYTF
TGTGCCAGCAGCGAACAGGGGCACTATGGCTACACCTTC
>TRBV18|NA|TRBJ2-7|NA
CASSLAGYEQYF
TGTGCCAGCTCACTGGCGGGATACGAGCAGTACTTC
>TRBV5-1|NA|TRBJ2-7|TRBD2
CASSLRMGEGREQYF
TGCGCCAGCAGCTTGAGAATGGGGGAGGGTCGCGAGCAGTACTTC
>TRBV5-4|NA|TRBJ2-1|NA
CASSSQGSYNEQFF
TGTGCCAGCAGCTCTCAGGGGTCCTACAATGAGCAGTTCTTC
>TRBV11-3|NA|TRBJ2-5|NA
CASSLDSEGSGETQYF
TGTGCCAGCAGCTTAGATTCGGAGGGGTCCGGTGAGACCCAGTACTTC
>TRBV11-2|NA|TRBJ1-2|NA
CASSYHTPLNYGYTF
TGTGCCAGCAGCTATCACACTCCTCTTAACTATGGCTACACCTTC
>TRBV4-3|NA|TRBJ1-2|NA
CASSQDGGGALYGYTF
TGCGCCAGCAGCCAAGATGGGGGAGGTGCCCTCTATGGCTACACCTTC
>TRBV5-6|NA|TRBJ2-3|NA
CASSLASTDTQYF
TGTGCCAGCAGCTTGGCGAGCACAGATACGCAGTATTTT
>TRBV10-2|NA|TRBJ2-5|NA
CASGGQRQETQYF
TGCGCCAGCGGCGGACAGCGCCAAGAGACCCAGTACTTC
>TRBV29-1|NA|TRBJ2-3|TRBD1
CSVVGRGKGGPDTQYF
TGCAGCGTTGTAGGACGGGGCAAAGGGGGCCCAGATACGCAGTATTTT
>TRBV2|NA|TRBJ2-1|NA
CASTLRVLNEQFF
TGTGCCAGCACCCTCCGGGTCCTAAATGAGCAGTTCTTC
>TRBV5-1|NA|TRBJ1-1|NA
CASSSGDMNTEAFF
TGCGCCAGCTCCTCGGGGGACATGAACACTGAAGCTTTCTTT
>TRBV5-6|NA|TRBJ2-7|TRBD2
CASRTSGSYEQYF
TGTGCCAGCAGGACTAGCGGCTCCTACGAGCAGTACTTC
>TRBV10-2|NA|TRBJ2-7|NA
CASSESGRRSEQYF
TGCGCCAGCAGTGAGTCAGGACGACGGAGCGAGCAGTACTTC
>TRBV5-8|NA|TRBJ1-5|NA
CASSLVRVYKPQHF
TGTGCCAGCAGCTTGGTTCGGGTATACAAGCCCCAGCATTTT
>TRBV4-1|NA|TRBJ2-3|TRBD2
CASSHSGTSMDTQYF
TGCGCCAGCAGCCATTCCGGGACTAGCATGGATACGCAGTATTTT